These 27 T cell receptor beta chains were sequenced from one sample in a study of shared clonotypes between healthy human individuals. The repertoire was sequenced with immunoSEQ multiplex PCR; TCRdb's copy has only in-frame clones and lacks some. Of around 2.1 million clones in the sample, 95% were seen once. Sequenced: naive CD4+ T cells sorted from blood. Indicated subset: CD45RA+ positively selected. The receptors originated from a man between 18 and 35 years old in good health.

Remarks on this clone: This specimen includes other DNA sequences encoding the same CDR3. This rearrangement joins TRBV2 to TRBJ1-1; 9 nucleotides align to TRBD1. The CDR3 has 14 amino acids. V trimming: 5 bases; J trimming: 1 base; junction bases outside the gene matches: 2. Germline V lookup: CDR1 SNHLY, CDR2 FYNNEI. CDR3 residues: CASSQGQGNTEAFF. The CDR3 bases are TGTGCCAGCAGTCAGGGACAGGGGAACACTGAAGCTTTCTTT.

This clone was observed a single time. This rearrangement joins TRBV5-6 to TRBJ2-2; TRBD1 is a possible D gene (5 bases). Trimming stripped 1 base from V and 6 bases from J, with 7 bases between. Per the germline V gene, CDR1 is SGHDT and CDR2 is YYEEEE. This CDR3 contains 13 residues. The CDR3 loop is CASSLSRAGELFF. The CDR3 DNA is TGTGCCAGCAGCTTGAGCAGGGCCGGGGAGCTGTTTTTT. Combining the CDR3 with reference TRBV5-6 and TRBJ2-2 gives the whole variable domain DAGVTQSPTHLIKTRGQQVTLRCSPKSGHDTVSWYQQALGQGPQFIFQYYEEEERQRGNFPDRFSGHQFPNYSSELNVNALLLGDSALYLCASSLSRAGELFFGEGSRLTVL.

The chain employs TRBV7-8 and TRBJ2-1; D is perhaps TRBD1 or TRBD2 (6 bases each). This CDR3 is built from 18 residues. Germline assignment: CDR1 SGHVS and CDR2 FQNEAQ. The ends were cut back, 5 bases at V and 10 bases at J, with 30 bases in the middle. The CDR3 DNA reads as TGTGCCAGCAGCCCGGTGGGGGGAACATCGAGCCGGACAGCAGAGCAGTTCTTC. Translation gives CASSPVGGTSSRTAEQFF.

The chain employs TRBV28 and TRBJ2-7, with TRBD1 identical over 8 bases. Trimming took 7 bases from V and 1 from J; bases not matched to a gene: 9. Germline CDR1 reads MDHEN; CDR2 reads SYDVKM. The CDR3 has 15 amino acids. The DNA for the CDR3 is TGTGCCAGCAATAACCGGGACAGGCTTTCCTACGAGCAGTACTTC. It yields the protein CASNNRDRLSYEQYF.

The CDR3 nucleotides read TGTGCCAGCAGCTTACAGGGACTCCAAGAGACCCAGTACTTC. It encodes CASSLQGLQETQYF. The rearrangement joins TRBV11-3 to TRBJ2-5, with D possibly being TRBD2 (6 bases). Germline lookup yields CDR1 SGHNT and CDR2 YENEEA. Trimming took off 2 bases at V and 1 base at J, with 8 bases between the two ends. CDR3 length equals 14 residues.

The rearrangement joins TRBV21-1 to TRBJ1-2. TRBV21-1 is flagged as a pseudogene. The CDR3 spans 15 residues. The CDR3 loop reads CASSKGLRKKNGYTF. The CDR3 DNA reads TGTGCCAGCAGCAAAGGGCTACGGAAAAAAAATGGCTACACCTTC.

To note about this clone: The same CDR3 can be traced to other DNA sequences in this sample. CDR3 sequence reads: CASSRTYEQYF. DNA for the CDR3: TGTGCCAGCTCGAGGACCTACGAGCAGTACTTC. The genes are TRBV6-1 and TRBJ2-7; D unresolved. The V end lost 8 bases, the J end lost 2 bases, and 7 bases lay between the germline ends. This CDR3 contains 11 residues. Per germline, CDR1 MNHNS and CDR2 SASEGT.

The chain carries TRBV5-1 and TRBJ1-1; 9 bases agree with TRBD1. CDR1 is SGHRS and CDR2 is YFSETQ in the germline V gene. This CDR3 has 15 residues. J lost 5 bases, V lost 3 bases, and 8 bases had no gene match. In DNA form, the CDR3 reads TGCGCCAGCAGCTCCCGACAGGGGGTTAGGACTGAAGCTTTCTTT. As protein: CASSSRQGVRTEAFF.

To note about this clone: Within the sample, other DNA sequences also encode this same CDR3. The chain couples TRBV7-2 to TRBJ2-5; D could derive from TRBD1 or TRBD2 (5 bases each). The CDR3 is 14 amino acids. Germline lookup yields CDR1 SGHTA and CDR2 FQGNSA. Trimming left V 1 base short and J 5 bases short, with 11 bases between. CDR3 sequence: CASSLDRGPETQYF. The CDR3 region has the DNA TGTGCCAGCAGCTTAGATCGGGGCCCGGAGACCCAGTACTTC.

This chain connects TRBV27 to TRBJ1-2; D ambiguous. V was shortened by 2 bases and J by 8 bases, with 18 bases between the two germline ends. The CDR3 loop spans 15 amino acids. The germline V gene encodes CDR1 MNHEY and CDR2 SMNVEV (reference sequence). The CDR3 region is CASSLIVGGSRGYTF. The CDR3 region has the DNA TGTGCCAGCAGTTTAATTGTTGGTGGGAGCAGGGGCTACACCTTC.

The chain is built from TRBV2 and TRBJ2-2, with TRBD2 as a possible D gene (7 bases). This CDR3 spans 16 amino acids. The germline V gene has CDR1 SNHLY and CDR2 FYNNEI. Trimming removed 1 base from V and 6 bases from J, with 15 bases in between. DNA of the CDR3: TGTGCCAGCAGTGAAGTCGGGGGGCTAGTTCCCGGGGAGCTGTTTTTT. This sequence encodes CASSEVGGLVPGELFF. Full variable domain (missing parts from reference TRBV2 and TRBJ2-2): EPEVTQTPSHQVTQMGQEVILRCVPISNHLYFYWYRQILGQKVEFLVSFYNNEISEKSEIFDDQFSVERPDGSNFTLKIRSTKLEDSAMYFCASSEVGGLVPGELFFGEGSRLTVL.

The chain recombines TRBV2 with TRBJ2-5; maybe TRBD1 (6 bases). The CDR3 sequence is 15 residues long. V lost 2 bases to trimming and J lost 5 bases, with 15 bases between them. Germline CDR1 is SNHLY and CDR2 is FYNNEI. DNA for the CDR3: TGTGCCAGCAGTGAACAGAACAGGGTCAGGGAGACCCAGTACTTC. It encodes CASSEQNRVRETQYF.

The CDR3 sequence is CASSLDRLFEAFF. The CDR3 DNA follows: TGCGCCAGCAGCTTGGACAGGCTTTTCGAAGCTTTCTTT. This chain links TRBV5-1 with TRBJ1-1, with D possibly TRBD1 on 5 matching bases. Germline lookup yields CDR1 SGHRS and CDR2 YFSETQ. Trimming removed 0 bases from V and 8 bases from J, with 11 bases in between. The CDR3 runs 13 residues. The full variable domain, with the rest looked up from reference TRBV5-1 and TRBJ1-1, is KAGVTQTPRYLIKTRGQQVTLSCSPISGHRSVSWYQQTPGQGLQFLFEYFSETQRNKGNFPGRFSGRQFSNSRSEMNVSTLELGDSALYLCASSLDRLFEAFFGQGTRLTVV.

The chain combines TRBV25-1 with TRBJ1-2; TRBD1 might be the D (6 bases). Germline values: CDR1 MGHDK, CDR2 SYGVNS. This CDR3 contains 14 residues. Deletions cut 2 bases from V and 7 bases from J, with 14 bases between. The CDR3 nucleotides are TGTGCCAGCAGTGAAAACACAGGGTCCTCTGGCTACACCTTC. It specifies CASSENTGSSGYTF.

The chain is built from TRBV6-1 and TRBJ2-1, with D perhaps TRBD2 (6 bases). Per germline, CDR1 MNHNS and CDR2 SASEGT. Deletions cut 2 bases from V and 4 bases from J, with 15 bases between. This CDR3 region has 16 residues. DNA for the CDR3: TGTGCCAGCAGTGAACCCGGAGGGCCCCGGTACAATGAGCAGTTCTTC. Amino acids: CASSEPGGPRYNEQFF.

The chain employs TRBV11-3 and TRBJ2-3; the D gene is possibly TRBD1 (6 bases). The CDR3 extends over 14 amino acids. The ends were cut back, 3 bases at V and 3 bases at J, with 10 bases in the middle. The V gene's germline CDR1 is SGHNT and CDR2 YENEEA. CDR3 sequence reads: CASSFTQGTDTQYF. The CDR3, as DNA: TGTGCCAGCAGCTTTACCCAGGGGACAGATACGCAGTATTTT.

The chain combines TRBV7-2 with TRBJ1-2; no reliable D call. The ends were cut back, 1 base at V and 7 bases at J, with 4 bases in the middle. The CDR3 totals 11 residues. CDR1 and CDR2 (germline): SGHTA, FQGNSA. In DNA, the CDR3 is TGTGCCAGCAGCTTAGAATCTGGCTACACCTTC. Encoded protein: CASSLESGYTF.

The rearrangement links TRBV7-9 to TRBJ2-5, with D tentatively TRBD1 (6 bases). Trimming removed 3 bases at V and 4 bases at J, with 12 bases between. CDR3 length equals 14 residues. Per germline, CDR1 SEHNR and CDR2 FQNEAQ (reference sequence). The CDR3 DNA follows: TGTGCCAGCAGCTTCTCACAGGGCAGAGAGACCCAGTACTTC. Translated: CASSFSQGRETQYF.

A word on this clone: The sample contains more than one DNA sequence encoding this CDR3. This rearrangement joins TRBV29-1 to TRBJ1-1, with a possible D match to TRBD1 (6 bases). Germline CDR1 SQVTM, CDR2 ANQGSEA. The CDR3 sequence is 13 residues long. Trimming took off 4 bases at V and 0 bases at J, with 9 bases between the two ends. This CDR3 is CSVGGRLNTEAFF. CDR3 in DNA: TGCAGCGTTGGGGGGCGTTTGAACACTGAAGCTTTCTTT.

Comments on this clone: This specimen includes other DNA sequences encoding the same CDR3. This chain joins TRBV5-1 and TRBJ2-7; 13 nucleotides align to TRBD2. Germline trimming cut 5 bases from V and 0 bases from J; bases unmatched to any gene: 5. CDR3 length: 16 residues. Germline CDR1 is SGHRS and CDR2 is YFSETQ. CDR3 sequence reads: CASSPGLAGVSYEQYF. In nucleotides, the CDR3 is TGCGCCAGCAGTCCTGGACTAGCGGGGGTCTCCTACGAGCAGTACTTC.

The chain has TRBV5-1 and TRBJ2-7; TRBD1 matches 9 bases. Germline CDR1 SGHRS, CDR2 YFSETQ. V shed 3 bases, J shed 6 bases, and the junction held 4 bases outside the gene matches. CDR3 length: 13 amino acids. The CDR3 reads CASSSGTGREQYF. Written as DNA, the CDR3 is TGCGCCAGCAGCTCCGGGACAGGGCGCGAGCAGTACTTC.

This chain connects TRBV5-4 to TRBJ2-2, with a tentative D call TRBD2 (6 bases). The V end was cut by 4 bases, the J end by 5 bases, with 15 bases between. Germline lookup yields CDR1 SGHNT and CDR2 YYREEE (reference sequence). The CDR3 length is 15 residues. In DNA form, the CDR3 reads TGTGCCAGCAGCCCGGGGGAGGTAAAAACCGGGGAGCTGTTTTTT. Its protein product is CASSPGEVKTGELFF. Based on the CDR3 plus reference TRBV5-4 and TRBJ2-2, the full variable domain is ETGVTQSPTHLIKTRGQQVTLRCSSQSGHNTVSWYQQALGQGPQFIFQYYREEENGRGNFPPRFSGLQFPNYSSELNVNALELDDSALYLCASSPGEVKTGELFFGEGSRLTVL.

The V call is TRBV6-9, the J call TRBJ1-1; maybe TRBD1 (6 bases). Germline CDR1 reads MNHGY; CDR2 reads SVAAGI. V lost 3 bases to trimming and J lost 3 bases, with 23 bases between them. The CDR3 is 18 amino acids. The CDR3 loop reads CASSYLQPDSNPYTEAFF. Here the CDR3 DNA reads TGTGCCAGCAGTTACCTTCAACCGGACAGTAACCCATACACTGAAGCTTTCTTT.

The chain has TRBV18 and TRBJ1-1; D unclear. Germline loops: CDR1 KGHSH, CDR2 LQKENI. The length of the CDR3 is 12 residues. Trimming took 0 bases from V and 11 from J, leaving 10 bases between them. In nucleotides, the CDR3 is TGTGCCAGCTCACCACCGATGGGAGAGGCTTTCTTT. Its protein is CASSPPMGEAFF. Complete variable domain (other parts from reference TRBV18 and TRBJ1-1): NAGVMQNPRHLVRRRGQEARLRCSPMKGHSHVYWYRQLPEEGLKFMVYLQKENIIDESGMPKERFSAEFPKEGPSILRIQQVVRGDSAAYFCASSPPMGEAFFGQGTRLTVV.

V is TRBV5-8 and J is TRBJ1-2, with unresolved D. The CDR3 has 13 residues. CDR1 and CDR2 from the germline V gene are SGHTS and YDEGEE. V was cut by 8 bases and J by 2 bases, with 13 bases left in between. In nucleotides, the CDR3 is TGTGCCAGTCGGCCTGGTGGGAACTATGGCTACACCTTC. This codes for CASRPGGNYGYTF. Together with reference TRBV5-8 and TRBJ1-2, the CDR3 gives the full variable domain: EAGVTQSPTHLIKTRGQQATLRCSPISGHTSVYWYQQALGLGLQFLLWYDEGEERNRGNFPPRFSGRQFPNYSSELNVNALELEDSALYLCASRPGGNYGYTFGSGTRLTVV.

The rearrangement links TRBV5-6 to TRBJ2-7, with 7 positions matching TRBD1. The V gene end was trimmed by 5 bases and the J gene end by 6 bases; junction bases not matched to a gene: 5. This CDR3 contains 12 residues. Looked up from germline, CDR1 is SGHDT and CDR2 is YYEEEE. The CDR3 DNA follows: TGTGCCAGCAGTCGGACAGGCTTCGAGCAGTACTTC. Residues: CASSRTGFEQYF. Looking up the rest from reference TRBV5-6 and TRBJ2-7 gives the full variable domain: DAGVTQSPTHLIKTRGQQVTLRCSPKSGHDTVSWYQQALGQGPQFIFQYYEEEERQRGNFPDRFSGHQFPNYSSELNVNALLLGDSALYLCASSRTGFEQYFGPGTRLTVT.

This chain connects TRBV15 to TRBJ1-1, with D maybe TRBD1 (5 bases). The germline V gene has CDR1 LNHNV and CDR2 YYDKDF (reference sequence). The CDR3 runs to 17 residues. Trimming left V 1 base short and J 3 bases short, with 18 bases between. For the CDR3, the DNA is TGTGCCACCAGCAGAGGTTTGGACACCTTGGGTGACACTGAAGCTTTCTTT. It yields the protein CATSRGLDTLGDTEAFF.